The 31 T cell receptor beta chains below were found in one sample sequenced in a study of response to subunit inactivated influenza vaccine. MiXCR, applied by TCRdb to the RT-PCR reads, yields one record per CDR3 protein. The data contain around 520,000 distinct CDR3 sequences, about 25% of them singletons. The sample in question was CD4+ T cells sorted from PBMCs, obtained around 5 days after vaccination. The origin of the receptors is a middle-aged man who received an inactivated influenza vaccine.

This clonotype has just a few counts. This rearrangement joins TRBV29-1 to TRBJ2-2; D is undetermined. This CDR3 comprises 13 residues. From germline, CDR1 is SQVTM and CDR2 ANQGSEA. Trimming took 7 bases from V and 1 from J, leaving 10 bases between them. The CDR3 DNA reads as TGCAGCGCCACCGTCGAGAACACCGGGGAGCTGTTTTTT. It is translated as CSATVENTGELFF.

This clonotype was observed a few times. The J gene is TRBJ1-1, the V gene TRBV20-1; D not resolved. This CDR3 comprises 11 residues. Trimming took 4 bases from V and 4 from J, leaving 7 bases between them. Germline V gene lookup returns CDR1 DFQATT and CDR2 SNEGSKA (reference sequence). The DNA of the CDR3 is TGCAGTGCTATAAGGAGCACTGAAGCTTTCTTT. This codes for CSAIRSTEAFF.

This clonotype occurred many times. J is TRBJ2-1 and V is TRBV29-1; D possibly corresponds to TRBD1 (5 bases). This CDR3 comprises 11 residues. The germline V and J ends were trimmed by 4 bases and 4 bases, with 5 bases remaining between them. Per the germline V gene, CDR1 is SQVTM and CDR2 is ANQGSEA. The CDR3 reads CSVGQYNEQFF. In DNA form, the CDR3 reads TGCAGCGTTGGACAGTACAATGAGCAGTTCTTC.

CDR3 region: CASSLSPGSYYEQYF. The CDR3 DNA sequence: TGTGCCAGCAGCTTATCCCCAGGGTCATACTACGAGCAGTACTTC. The rearrangement joins TRBV7-2 to TRBJ2-7; perhaps TRBD1 as D (5 bases). Germline lookup yields CDR1 SGHTA and CDR2 FQGNSA. The CDR3 is 15 residues long. V lost 2 bases, J lost 3 bases, and 14 bases lay in between.

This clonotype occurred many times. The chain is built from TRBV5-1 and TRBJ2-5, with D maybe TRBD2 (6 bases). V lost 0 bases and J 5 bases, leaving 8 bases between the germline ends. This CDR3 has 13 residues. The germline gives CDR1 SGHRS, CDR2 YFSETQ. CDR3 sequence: CASSLAGGETQYF. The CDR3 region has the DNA TGCGCCAGCAGCTTGGCCGGAGGGGAGACCCAGTACTTC.

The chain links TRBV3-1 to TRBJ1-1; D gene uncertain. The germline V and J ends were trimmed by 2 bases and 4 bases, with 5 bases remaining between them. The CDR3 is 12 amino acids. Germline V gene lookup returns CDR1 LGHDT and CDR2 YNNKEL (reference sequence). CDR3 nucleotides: TGTGCCAGCAGCCAACGGGGCACTGAAGCTTTCTTT. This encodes CASSQRGTEAFF.

In DNA, the CDR3 is TGTGCCATCAGTGACAGGGTTGAGCAGTACTTC. Protein: CAISDRVEQYF. The chain uses TRBV10-3 and TRBJ2-7; the D gene is possibly TRBD1 (5 bases). V shed 3 bases and J shed 7 bases, with 7 bases lying between them. CDR1 is ENHRY, CDR2 SYGVKD, per germline. The CDR3 contains 11 residues.

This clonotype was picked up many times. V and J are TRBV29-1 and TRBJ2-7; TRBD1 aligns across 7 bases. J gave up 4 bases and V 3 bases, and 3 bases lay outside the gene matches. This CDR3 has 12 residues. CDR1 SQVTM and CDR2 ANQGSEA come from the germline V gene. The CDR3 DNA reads TGCAGCGTTGAGGCAGGGGGATACGAGCAGTACTTC. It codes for CSVEAGGYEQYF.

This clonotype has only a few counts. This CDR3 reads CAISPGTGYEQYF. In DNA, the CDR3 is TGTGCCATCAGCCCGGGGACAGGCTACGAGCAGTACTTC. The chain carries TRBV10-3 and TRBJ2-7; TRBD1 aligns across 8 bases. Trimming took 6 bases from V and 3 from J; bases not matched to a gene: 4. CDR1 is ENHRY and CDR2 is SYGVKD in the germline V gene. The CDR3 length is 13 residues.

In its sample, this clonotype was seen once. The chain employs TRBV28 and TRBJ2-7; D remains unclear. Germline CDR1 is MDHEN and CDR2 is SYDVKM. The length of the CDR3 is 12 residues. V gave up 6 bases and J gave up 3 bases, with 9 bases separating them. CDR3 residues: CASRSTHYEQYF. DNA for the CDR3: TGTGCCAGCAGATCGACCCACTACGAGCAGTACTTC.

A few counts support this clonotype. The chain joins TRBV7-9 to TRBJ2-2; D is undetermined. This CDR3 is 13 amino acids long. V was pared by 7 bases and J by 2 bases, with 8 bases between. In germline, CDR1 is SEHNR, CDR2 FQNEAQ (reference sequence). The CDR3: CASTITNTGELFF. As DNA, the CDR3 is TGTGCCAGCACCATTACCAACACCGGGGAGCTGTTTTTT.

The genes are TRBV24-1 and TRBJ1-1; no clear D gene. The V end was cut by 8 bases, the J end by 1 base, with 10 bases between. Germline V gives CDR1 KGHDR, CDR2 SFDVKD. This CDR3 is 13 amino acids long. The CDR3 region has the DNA TGTGCCACCAAAAGGTCGGCGAACACTGAAGCTTTCTTT. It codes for CATKRSANTEAFF.

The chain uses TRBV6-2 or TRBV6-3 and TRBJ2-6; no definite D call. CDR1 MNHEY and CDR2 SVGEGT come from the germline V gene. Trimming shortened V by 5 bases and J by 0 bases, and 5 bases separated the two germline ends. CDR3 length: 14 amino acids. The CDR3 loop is CASSDHSGANVLTF. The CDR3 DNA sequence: TGTGCCAGCAGTGACCACTCTGGGGCCAACGTCCTGACTTTC.

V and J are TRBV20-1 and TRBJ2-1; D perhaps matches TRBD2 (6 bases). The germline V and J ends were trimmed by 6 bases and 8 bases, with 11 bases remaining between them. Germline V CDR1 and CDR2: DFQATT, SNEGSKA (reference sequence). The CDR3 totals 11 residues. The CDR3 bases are TGCAGTGCAATCCGGGAGCATGAGCAGTTCTTC. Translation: CSAIREHEQFF.

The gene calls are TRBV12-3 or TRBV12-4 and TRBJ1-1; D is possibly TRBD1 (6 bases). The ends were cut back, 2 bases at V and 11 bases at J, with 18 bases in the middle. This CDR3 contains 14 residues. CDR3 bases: TGTGCCAGCAGTTTAATATCCGGGGGCCTGGGGGCTTTCTTT. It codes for CASSLISGGLGAFF.

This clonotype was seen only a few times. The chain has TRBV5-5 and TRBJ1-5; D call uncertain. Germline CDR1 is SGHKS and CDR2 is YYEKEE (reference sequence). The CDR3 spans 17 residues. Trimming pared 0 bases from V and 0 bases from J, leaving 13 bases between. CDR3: CASSLGGSGFSNQPQHF. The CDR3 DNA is TGTGCCAGCAGCTTGGGTGGATCGGGGTTTAGCAATCAGCCCCAGCATTTT.

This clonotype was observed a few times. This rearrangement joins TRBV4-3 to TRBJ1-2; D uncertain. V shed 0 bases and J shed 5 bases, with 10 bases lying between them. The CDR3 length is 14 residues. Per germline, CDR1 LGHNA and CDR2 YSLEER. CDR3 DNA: TGCGCCAGCAGCCAAGATCTTTGGATTTATGGCTACACCTTC. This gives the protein CASSQDLWIYGYTF.

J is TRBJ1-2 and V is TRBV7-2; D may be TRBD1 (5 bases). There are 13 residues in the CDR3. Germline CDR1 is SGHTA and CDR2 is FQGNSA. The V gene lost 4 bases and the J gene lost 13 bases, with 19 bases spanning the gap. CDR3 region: CASSSRGGAKCTF. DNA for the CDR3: TGTGCCAGCAGCTCGCGGGGAGGGGCCAAGTGCACCTTC.

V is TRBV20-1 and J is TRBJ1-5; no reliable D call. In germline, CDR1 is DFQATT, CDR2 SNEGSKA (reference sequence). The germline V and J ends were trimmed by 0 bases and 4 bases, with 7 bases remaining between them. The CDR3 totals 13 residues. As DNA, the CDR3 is TGCAGTGCTAGAGAGGTTGAAAATCAGCCCCAGCATTTT. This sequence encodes CSAREVENQPQHF.

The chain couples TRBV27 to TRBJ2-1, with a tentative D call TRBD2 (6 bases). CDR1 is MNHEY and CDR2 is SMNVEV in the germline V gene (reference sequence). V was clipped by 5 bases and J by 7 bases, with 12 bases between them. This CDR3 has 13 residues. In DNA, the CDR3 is TGTGCCAGCAGTCTGACTAGGTGGAATGAGCAGTTCTTC. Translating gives CASSLTRWNEQFF.

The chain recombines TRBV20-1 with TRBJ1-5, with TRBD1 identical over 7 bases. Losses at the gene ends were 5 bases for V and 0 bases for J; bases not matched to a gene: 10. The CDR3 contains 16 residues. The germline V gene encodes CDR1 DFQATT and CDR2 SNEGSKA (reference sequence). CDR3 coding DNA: TGCAGTGCTCGCTCCCCCACAGGGGATAGCAATCAGCCCCAGCATTTT. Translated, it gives CSARSPTGDSNQPQHF.

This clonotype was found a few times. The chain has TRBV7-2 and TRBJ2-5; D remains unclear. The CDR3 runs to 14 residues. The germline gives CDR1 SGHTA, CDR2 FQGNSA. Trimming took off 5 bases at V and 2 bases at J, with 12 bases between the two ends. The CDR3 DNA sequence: TGTGCCAGCAGCCGTGACACCGCTCAAGAGACCCAGTACTTC. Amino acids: CASSRDTAQETQYF.

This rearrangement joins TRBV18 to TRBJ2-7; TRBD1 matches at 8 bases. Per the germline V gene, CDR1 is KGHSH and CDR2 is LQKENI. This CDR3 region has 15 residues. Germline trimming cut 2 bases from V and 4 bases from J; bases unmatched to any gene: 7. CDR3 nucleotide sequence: TGTGCCAGCTCACCAATGCGGACAGGGTGGTACGAGCAGTACTTC. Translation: CASSPMRTGWYEQYF.

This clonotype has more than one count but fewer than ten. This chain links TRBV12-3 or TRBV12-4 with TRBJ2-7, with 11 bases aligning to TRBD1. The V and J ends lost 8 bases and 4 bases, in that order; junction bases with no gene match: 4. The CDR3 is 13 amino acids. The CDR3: CASGGTGGYEQYF. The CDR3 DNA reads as TGTGCCAGCGGCGGGACAGGGGGGTACGAGCAGTACTTC.

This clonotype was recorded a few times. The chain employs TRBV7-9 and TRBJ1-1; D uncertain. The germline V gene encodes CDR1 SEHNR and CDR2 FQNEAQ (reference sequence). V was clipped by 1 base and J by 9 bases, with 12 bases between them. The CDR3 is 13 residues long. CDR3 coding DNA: TGTGCCAGCAGCTTAGACGTGGGGAGGCAAGCTTTCTTT. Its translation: CASSLDVGRQAFF.

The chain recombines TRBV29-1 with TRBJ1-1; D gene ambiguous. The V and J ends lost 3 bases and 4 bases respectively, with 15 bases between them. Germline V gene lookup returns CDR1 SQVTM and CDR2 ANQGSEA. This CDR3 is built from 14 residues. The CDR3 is CSVEGPGIGTEAFF. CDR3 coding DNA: TGCAGCGTTGAGGGCCCGGGGATAGGCACTGAAGCTTTCTTT.

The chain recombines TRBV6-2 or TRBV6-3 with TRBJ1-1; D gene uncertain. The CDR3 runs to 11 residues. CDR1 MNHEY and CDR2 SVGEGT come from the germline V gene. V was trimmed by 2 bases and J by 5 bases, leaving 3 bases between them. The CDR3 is CASSYKTEAFF. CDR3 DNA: TGTGCCAGCAGTTACAAGACTGAAGCTTTCTTT.

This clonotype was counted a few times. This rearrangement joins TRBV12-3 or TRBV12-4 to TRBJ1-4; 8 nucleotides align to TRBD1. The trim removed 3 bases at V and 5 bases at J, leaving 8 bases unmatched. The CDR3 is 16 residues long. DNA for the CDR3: TGTGCCAGCAGTTTGAACAGGGGGTCAGGGAATGAAAAACTGTTTTTT. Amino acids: CASSLNRGSGNEKLFF.

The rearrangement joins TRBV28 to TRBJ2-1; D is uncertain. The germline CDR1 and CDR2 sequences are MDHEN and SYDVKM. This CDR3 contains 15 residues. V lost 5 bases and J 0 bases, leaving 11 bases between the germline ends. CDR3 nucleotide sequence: TGTGCCAGCAGTGGGGATCGATACTCCTACAATGAGCAGTTCTTC. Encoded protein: CASSGDRYSYNEQFF.

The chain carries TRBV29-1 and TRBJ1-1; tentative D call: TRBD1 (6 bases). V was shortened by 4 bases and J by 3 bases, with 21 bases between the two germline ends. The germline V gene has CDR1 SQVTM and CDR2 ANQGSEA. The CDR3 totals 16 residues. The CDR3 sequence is CSVVRGYLRTDTEAFF. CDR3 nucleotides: TGCAGCGTTGTTAGGGGGTACTTACGAACGGACACTGAAGCTTTCTTT.

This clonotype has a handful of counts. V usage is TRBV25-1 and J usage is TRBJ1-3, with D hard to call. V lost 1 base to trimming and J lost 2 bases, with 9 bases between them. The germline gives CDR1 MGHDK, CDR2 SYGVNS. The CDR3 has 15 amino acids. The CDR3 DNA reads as TGTGCCAGCAGTGAATTGGGAGGAGCTGGAAACACCATATATTTT. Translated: CASSELGGAGNTIYF.